This T cell receptor beta chain derives from a study of blood T cell repertoires in COVID-19. Study-wide context: Some COVID-19 samples were acute and others convalescent; all came from the United States, Italy and Spain.

This clone has just one count. V lost 6 bases to trimming and J lost 5 bases; unmatched junction nucleotides: 5. Germline CDR1 LNHDA, CDR2 SQIVND (reference sequence). The CDR3 has 13 residues. Libraries were prepared by immunoSEQ multiplex PCR; TCRdb keeps only in-frame clonotypes and omits some of them. The table includes approximately 260,000 clones, over 70% detected once. Sequencing used peripheral blood. This receptor was taken from a woman in her 70s with COVID-19, enrolled during active disease. This rearrangement joins TRBV19 to TRBJ2-5; the match to TRBD1 covers 8 bases. The CDR3 spells CASRTSGGETQYF. The CDR3 coding sequence is TGTGCCAGTAGGACCTCAGGGGGCGAGACCCAGTACTTC.